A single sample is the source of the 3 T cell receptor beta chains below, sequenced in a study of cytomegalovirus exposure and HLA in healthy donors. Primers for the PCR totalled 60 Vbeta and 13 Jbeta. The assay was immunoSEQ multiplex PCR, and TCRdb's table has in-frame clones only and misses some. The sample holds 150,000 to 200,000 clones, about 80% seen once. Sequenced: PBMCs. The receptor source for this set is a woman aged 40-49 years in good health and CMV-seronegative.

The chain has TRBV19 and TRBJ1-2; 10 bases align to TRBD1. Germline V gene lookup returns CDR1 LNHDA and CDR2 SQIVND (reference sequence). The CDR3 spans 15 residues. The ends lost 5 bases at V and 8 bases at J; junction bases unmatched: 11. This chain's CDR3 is CASSYPGQGDLGYTF. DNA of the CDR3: TGTGCCAGTAGTTACCCCGGACAGGGGGATCTCGGCTACACCTTC.

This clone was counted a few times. For the CDR3, the DNA is TGTGCCAGCAGTGAAAATGGCCCCCCCTACGAGCAGTACTTC. Amino acids: CASSENGPPYEQYF. The J gene is TRBJ2-7, the V gene TRBV2, with D uncertain. Deletions cut 2 bases from V and 2 bases from J, with 10 bases between. The CDR3 length is 14 residues. Looked up from germline, CDR1 is SNHLY and CDR2 is FYNNEI. Variable domain in full (rest from reference TRBV2 and TRBJ2-7): EPEVTQTPSHQVTQMGQEVILRCVPISNHLYFYWYRQILGQKVEFLVSFYNNEISEKSEIFDDQFSVERPDGSNFTLKIRSTKLEDSAMYFCASSENGPPYEQYFGPGTRLTVT.

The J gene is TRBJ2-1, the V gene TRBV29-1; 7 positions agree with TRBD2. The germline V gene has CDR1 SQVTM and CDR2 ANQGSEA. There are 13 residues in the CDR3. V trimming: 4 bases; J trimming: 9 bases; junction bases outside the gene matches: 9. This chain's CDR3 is CSVGKAGFGEQFF. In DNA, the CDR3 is TGCAGCGTTGGAAAAGCGGGATTTGGTGAGCAGTTCTTC.